These T cell receptor beta chains were read from a single sample in a study of shared clonotypes between healthy human individuals. TCRdb's table, derived via immunoSEQ multiplex PCR, lists solely in-frame clones and lacks some. Of some 2.1 million clones listed, 85% to 95% were seen once; the top ten hold 0.1% to 0.15%. Sequences were obtained from naive CD4+ T cells sorted from blood. The receptors stem from a man aged 18 to 30 in good health. Each CDR3 is given with its conserved first and last residue. Fields, in order: J gene, V gene, clone size, D gene, CDR3 DNA, CDR3 protein. The D gene is left open where the match is weak. Not every row has a clone size; where given, it reads once, few, many or a size class.

TRBJ1-5 TRBV19 . . TGTGCCAGTAGTATAGACAGGGGCAATCAGCCCCAGCATTTT CASSIDRGNQPQHF
TRBJ1-5 TRBV28 . . TGTGCCAGCACCTCCCTCAATCAGCCCCAGCATTTT CASTSLNQPQHF
TRBJ1-5 TRBV4-2 . TRBD1 TGTGCCACAACGGGACAGGGCCGCCCAGGGGGCAATCAGCCCCAGCATTTT CATTGQGRPGGNQPQHF
TRBJ1-1 TRBV6-5 . TRBD1 TGTGCCAGCAGTCTCCCGGGACAGCCGAACACTGAAGCTTTCTTT CASSLPGQPNTEAFF
TRBJ2-2 TRBV5-1 . . TGCGCCAGCAGCTGGACAACTAACACCGGGGAGCTGTTTTTT CASSWTTNTGELFF
TRBJ2-1 TRBV28 . TRBD2 TGTGCCAGCAGTTTTCCCCTTAGCGGGGGGACCCTCAATGAGCAGTTCTTC CASSFPLSGGTLNEQFF
TRBJ2-6 TRBV4-3 . . TGCGCCAGCAGCCAAGGGGACGGGACCTCTGGGGCCAACGTCCTGACTTTC CASSQGDGTSGANVLTF
TRBJ2-3 TRBV6-4 once TRBD2 TGTGCCAGCCGAGAAGCGGGAGGGTCTAGCACAGATACGCAGTATTTT CASREAGGSSTDTQYF
TRBJ2-7 TRBV19 . TRBD1 TGTGCCAGTAGTCCCGGGACAGGGAATGGGTTGGGGCAGTACTTC CASSPGTGNGLGQYF
TRBJ1-1 TRBV28 . TRBD1 TGTGCCAGCAGTCCAGGGACAGCTGGTAACACTGAAGCTTTCTTT CASSPGTAGNTEAFF
TRBJ1-1 TRBV27 . . TGTGCCAGCAGTCCCCGGAGGGCCTACACTGAAGCTTTCTTT CASSPRRAYTEAFF
TRBJ2-5 TRBV10-3 . . TGTGCCATCAGTGCCGGAACGGGATGGGGAGAGACCCAGTACTTC CAISAGTGWGETQYF
TRBJ1-1 TRBV6-5 . . TGTGCCAGCATCCCGACACAATCGAGGACTGAAGCTTTCTTT CASIPTQSRTEAFF
TRBJ2-2 TRBV4-3 . . TGCGCCAGCAGCCAAGATGAAAGTTTCCCCGGGGAGCTGTTTTTT CASSQDESFPGELFF
TRBJ2-7 TRBV2 . TRBD2 TGTGCCACCCGGATGGCTAGCGGGGGCTACGAGCAGTACTTC CATRMASGGYEQYF
TRBJ1-2 TRBV11-2 . TRBD1 TGTGCCAGCAGCTCTCTACTGGGACAGCACTATGGCTACACCTTC CASSSLLGQHYGYTF
TRBJ1-2 TRBV5-6 . . TGTGCCAGCAGCTTGACAGGGAGAGACTATGGCTACACCTTC CASSLTGRDYGYTF
TRBJ1-6 TRBV28 . . TGTGCCAGCAGTTTAGGCCCAGGGAGGAACAATTCACCCCTCCACTTT CASSLGPGRNNSPLHF
TRBJ2-1 TRBV6-1 once . TGTGCCAGCAGTGAAGCGGGCAGCTCCTACAATGAGCAGTTCTTC CASSEAGSSYNEQFF
TRBJ1-2 TRBV4-3 . . TGCGCCAGCAGCCAAGATTTGGAAGCAGAACCCTATGGCTACACCTTC CASSQDLEAEPYGYTF
TRBJ1-2 TRBV10-3 . TRBD1 TGTGCCATGTTGGGACAGGGGGCGACTAACTATGGCTACACCTTC CAMLGQGATNYGYTF
TRBJ2-5 TRBV21-1 . . TGTGCCAGGACGACAGGGAAGGAGACCCAGTACTTC CARTTGKETQYF
TRBJ1-5 TRBV10-3 once . TGTGCCATCAGTGAGTCCCGGCCCGGCGTAGGTCAGCCCCAGCATTTT CAISESRPGVGQPQHF
TRBJ2-7 TRBV5-1 . . TGCGCCAGCAGCCCGCATTCCTCGGAGGGGAGCGAGCAGTACTTC CASSPHSSEGSEQYF
TRBJ2-7 TRBV2 . TRBD1 TGTGCCAGCAGTGTGGACAGGGGGGCCTACGAGCAGTACTTC CASSVDRGAYEQYF
TRBJ1-2 TRBV6-1 . . TGTGCCAGCAGTGATCCCCTCAGTCTTGGCTACACCTTC CASSDPLSLGYTF
TRBJ1-1 TRBV19 . . TGTGCCAGTAGTATAGGTGATGAAGCTTTCTTT CASSIGDEAFF
TRBJ2-5 TRBV6-6 . . TGTGCCAGCAGTTACTCTGGGAAAGAGACCCAGTACTTC CASSYSGKETQYF
TRBJ2-1 TRBV4-3 . TRBD2 TGCGCCAGCAGATCAGAGGGGCTAGCGGGAAATGAGCAGTTCTTC CASRSEGLAGNEQFF
TRBJ1-6 TRBV30 . . TGTGCCTGGAGGCCTCGCTCGGGGTTGGGGAGTTCACCCCTCCACTTT CAWRPRSGLGSSPLHF
TRBJ1-3 TRBV7-9 . TRBD1 TGTGCCAGCAGCGCCCAGCAGACGACAGGGGCTGGAAACACCATATATTTT CASSAQQTTGAGNTIYF
TRBJ1-6 TRBV7-9 . . TGTGCCAGCAGCTTAGCCGGCAATTCACCCCTCCACTTT CASSLAGNSPLHF
TRBJ2-7 TRBV19 . . TGTGCCAGTAGTACTTCCGGGACACCTTCCTACGAGCAGTACTTC CASSTSGTPSYEQYF
TRBJ2-2 TRBV7-8 once . TGTGCCAGCAGCTACCCGAGCCTGGACAGCGGACTTAAAAACACCGGGGAGCTGTTTTTT CASSYPSLDSGLKNTGELFF
TRBJ1-6 TRBV25-1 once . TGTGCCAGCAGCAACTTGGGGTCCCGCAATTCACCCCTCCACTTT CASSNLGSRNSPLHF
TRBJ1-4 TRBV6-1 . . TGTGCCAGCCTGGGGTTTACTTCAACTAATGAAAAACTGTTTTTT CASLGFTSTNEKLFF
TRBJ2-7 TRBV12-5 . . TGTGCTAGTGGTTTCCCAACGACGGGTCCTAGCCTGAAAGGGAACTACGAGCAGTACTTC CASGFPTTGPSLKGNYEQYF
TRBJ1-6 TRBV30 once . TGTGCCTGGAGTGTCACCGGGCCGCCCGGGGATTCACCCCTCCACTTT CAWSVTGPPGDSPLHF
TRBJ1-6 TRBV2 . TRBD1 TGTGCCAGCTCTAGCAGGGGGGGAAATTCACCCCTCCACTTT CASSSRGGNSPLHF
TRBJ2-7 TRBV5-1 . TRBD2 TGCGCCAGCAGCTTGAGTCTAGCGGGAACCTACGAGCAGTACTTC CASSLSLAGTYEQYF
TRBJ2-1 TRBV9 once . TGTGCCAGCAGCGCCGCGCCAACCTACAATGAGCAGTTCTTC CASSAAPTYNEQFF
TRBJ1-4 TRBV30 . . TGTGCCTGGAGCGTGACGACCCAAAAACTGTTTTTT CAWSVTTQKLFF
TRBJ1-2 TRBV9 . . TGTGCCAGCAGCGTTCTAAATAACTATGGCTACACCTTC CASSVLNNYGYTF
TRBJ2-2 TRBV23-1 once . TGCGCCAGCAGTCCGGACACCGGGGAGCTGTTTTTT CASSPDTGELFF
TRBJ1-1 TRBV15 once . TGTGCCACCAGCAGAAGCAGGGGTGGCACTGAAGCTTTCTTT CATSRSRGGTEAFF
TRBJ2-5 TRBV29-1 . TRBD2 TGCAGCGTTGAGAGCGGGAAAGAGACCCAGTACTTC CSVESGKETQYF
TRBJ2-7 TRBV7-2 . TRBD2 TGTGCCAGCAGTCCAGCGGGAGGTTCCTACGAGCAGTACTTC CASSPAGGSYEQYF
TRBJ2-2 TRBV5-1 . . TGCGCCAGCACCTACACCGGGGAGCTGTTTTTT CASTYTGELFF
TRBJ1-2 TRBV28 . . TGCGGTATCGGGGGGGCCAACTATGGCTACACCTTC CGIGGANYGYTF
TRBJ1-2 TRBV5-8 . . TGTGCCAGCAGCTTGGGGTATAGCTATGGCTACACCTTC CASSLGYSYGYTF
TRBJ2-1 TRBV18 . . TGTGCCAGCTCAATTCAGAGCTCCTACAATGAGCAGTTCTTC CASSIQSSYNEQFF
TRBJ2-5 TRBV25-1 . TRBD1 TGTGCCAGCAGTGAATGGGCCGGGACAGAGAAAGAGACCCAGTACTTC CASSEWAGTEKETQYF
TRBJ1-2 TRBV5-4 . TRBD1 TGTGCCAGCAGCCCGGGACAGGCCATAGCTAACTATGGCTACACCTTC CASSPGQAIANYGYTF
TRBJ2-1 TRBV5-1 . TRBD2 TGCGCCAGCAGCTTCGGACTAGCGGGGGTAAGTGAGCAGTTCTTC CASSFGLAGVSEQFF
TRBJ2-7 TRBV7-2 . . TGTGCCAGCAGCTTAGGCCAGGGAGCCTACGAGCAGTACTTC CASSLGQGAYEQYF